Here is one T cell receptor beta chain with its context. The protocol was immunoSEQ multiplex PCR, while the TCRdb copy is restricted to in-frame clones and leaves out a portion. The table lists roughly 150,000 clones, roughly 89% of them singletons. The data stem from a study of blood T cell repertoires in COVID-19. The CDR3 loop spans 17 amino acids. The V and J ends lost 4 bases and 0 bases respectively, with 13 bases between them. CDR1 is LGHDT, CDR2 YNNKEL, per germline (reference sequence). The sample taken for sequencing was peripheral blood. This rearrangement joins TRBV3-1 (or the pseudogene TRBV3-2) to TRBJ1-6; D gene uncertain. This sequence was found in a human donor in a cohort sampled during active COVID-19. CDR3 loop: CASSPTPVSSYNSPLHF. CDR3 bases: TGTGCCAGCAGCCCCACCCCGGTGAGCTCCTATAATTCACCCCTCCACTTT.